This TCR beta chain was sequenced during a study of blood T cell repertoires in COVID-19. At the level of the study: Researchers got acute and convalescent COVID-19 samples from the United States, Italy and Spain. From T cells, B-cell-depleted T cells, or PBMCs came the material, which was cDNA or gDNA.

The V end lost 3 bases, the J end lost 5 bases, and 16 bases lay between the germline ends. The CDR3 consists of 15 residues. The germline gives CDR1 MNHEY, CDR2 SVGEGT. Participants reported their clinical history, and cohort assignment relied on those reports. In the study's own analysis: The assay estimated nucleated cells by amplifying reference gene primers. The data were produced by immunoSEQ multiplex PCR, yet TCRdb's version contains in-frame clones alone and is incomplete. The DNA gave D and trimming, while V, J and clone size come from that table. This sample has 150,000 to 200,000 clones, with around four fifths found just once.

The sample comprised PBMCs or T cells enriched from blood (not recorded which). The chain combines TRBV6-2 or TRBV6-3 with TRBJ2-5; D may be TRBD1 (5 bases). The TCR sequence derives from a woman aged 45-65 years who had recovered from COVID-19. The CDR3 DNA sequence: TGTGCCAGCAGTTATACCCCAGGGATGGGGGAGACCCAGTACTTC. This sequence encodes CASSYTPGMGETQYF.